The next 14 T cell receptor beta chains were all read from a single sample in a study of blood T cells in healthy people across ages. The authors ran a second PCR of roughly 6 to 12 cycles using a sample-barcoded 5' primer and a J-beta primer mix. One entry per CDR3 protein, called by TCRdb with MiXCR from the 5' RACE reads. The sample yields approximately 1,000,000 distinct CDR3 sequences, 45% seen once. The sample was blood. The receptors were sampled from a woman aged 55-75 years in good health.

This clonotype was seen only a few times. The genes are TRBV6-2 or TRBV6-3 and TRBJ2-1; 7 nucleotides align to TRBD2. The CDR3 has 16 amino acids. In germline, CDR1 is MNHEY, CDR2 SVGEGT. Germline trimming cut 6 bases from V and 4 bases from J; bases unmatched to any gene: 12. The CDR3: CASSPYGGRGYNEQFF. CDR3 coding DNA: TGTGCCAGCAGCCCCTACGGAGGGAGGGGTTACAATGAGCAGTTCTTC.

This clonotype was found a few times. V and J are TRBV5-1 and TRBJ2-1, with D perhaps TRBD2 (6 bases). The V end was cut by 1 base, the J end by 2 bases, with 22 bases between. This CDR3 is built from 19 residues. Germline CDR1 SGHRS, CDR2 YFSETQ. DNA for the CDR3: TGCGCCAGCAGCTTGCTTCCCCTAGCCGGAGGGAGCGCCTACAATGAGCAGTTCTTC. Its protein is CASSLLPLAGGSAYNEQFF.

The chain is built from TRBV3-1 and TRBJ2-5, with unresolved D. CDR3 size: 13 residues. Looked up from germline, CDR1 is LGHDT and CDR2 is YNNKEL (reference sequence). The V and J ends lost 1 base and 11 bases respectively, with 14 bases between them. CDR3 amino acids: CASSQGLDNEQYF. In nucleotides, the CDR3 is TGTGCCAGCAGCCAAGGGTTAGACAATGAGCAGTACTTC.

This clonotype has more than one count but fewer than ten. This sequence joins TRBV29-1 and TRBJ2-3; TRBD1 or TRBD2 may be the D gene (6 bases each). The germline V gene encodes CDR1 SQVTM and CDR2 ANQGSEA. The CDR3 length is 16 residues. Trimming removed 0 bases from V and 2 bases from J, with 15 bases in between. The CDR3 is CSVEDLWGAHTDTQYF. DNA of the CDR3: TGCAGCGTTGAAGACCTGTGGGGGGCGCACACAGATACGCAGTATTTT.

The rearrangement joins TRBV2 to TRBJ2-3; 10 bases agree with TRBD1. V gave up 4 bases and J gave up 5 bases; unmatched junction bases: 3. The germline gives CDR1 SNHLY, CDR2 FYNNEI. The CDR3 loop spans 14 amino acids. DNA for the CDR3: TGTGCCAGCAGTGGACAGGGGGCGCGAGATACGCAGTATTTT. Protein sequence: CASSGQGARDTQYF.

This clonotype was seen repeatedly, ten times or more. The chain combines TRBV11-2 with TRBJ2-6, with D perhaps matching TRBD2 (6 bases). Germline lookup yields CDR1 SGHAT and CDR2 FQNNGV. Deletions cut 3 bases from V and 6 bases from J, with 12 bases between. The CDR3 consists of 15 residues. In DNA form, the CDR3 reads TGTGCCAGCAGCTTCCCTCGGGGGTTGGCCAACGTCCTGACTTTC. Translating gives CASSFPRGLANVLTF.

On this clonotype itself: A read error is possible here, since a much larger clone lies one base away. This chain links TRBV29-1 with TRBJ2-5; 8 bases fit TRBD2. There are 12 residues in the CDR3. Germline V gene lookup returns CDR1 SQVTM and CDR2 ANQGSEA. CDR3 sequence (DNA): TGCGGCGCCAGCGGGGGTCAAGAGACCCAGTACTTC. Translation: CGASGGQETQYF.

V usage is TRBV30 and J usage is TRBJ2-3, with D tentatively TRBD2 (6 bases). V lost 8 bases to trimming and J lost 2 bases, with 14 bases between them. Germline V gene data show CDR1 as GTSNPN and CDR2 as SVGIG (reference sequence). The CDR3 has 13 amino acids. The CDR3 reads CAVGRDLTDTQYF. In DNA form, the CDR3 reads TGTGCCGTAGGGCGGGACCTCACAGATACGCAGTATTTT.

V gene TRBV9 combines with J gene TRBJ2-1; D is uncertain. The CDR3 length is 13 residues. Trimming removed 0 bases from V and 7 bases from J, with 8 bases in between. Looked up from germline, CDR1 is SGDLS and CDR2 is YYNGEE. CDR3 sequence reads: CASSVVGSNEQFF. In DNA, the CDR3 is TGTGCCAGCAGCGTAGTTGGATCGAATGAGCAGTTCTTC.

The V call is TRBV20-1, the J call TRBJ1-2, with 7 nucleotides matching TRBD1. The CDR3 length is 16 residues. V was clipped by 0 bases and J by 1 base; unmatched bases: 8. CDR1 is DFQATT, CDR2 SNEGSKA, per germline (reference sequence). CDR3 protein: CSARDLLGQYNYGYTF. As DNA, the CDR3 is TGCAGTGCTAGAGATCTCCTGGGACAGTATAACTATGGCTACACCTTC.

V gene TRBV12-5 combines with J gene TRBJ1-5, with D perhaps matching TRBD1 (5 bases). With 5 bases removed from V and 0 bases from J, the gap between germline ends came to 14 bases. Per germline, CDR1 LGHNT and CDR2 FRNRAP. This CDR3 comprises 16 residues. The CDR3 DNA reads as TGTGCTAGTGGTCCATCGACAGTTATTAGCAATCAGCCCCAGCATTTT. It codes for CASGPSTVISNQPQHF. Using reference TRBV12-5 and TRBJ1-5 for the parts outside the CDR3, the full variable domain is DARVTQTPRHKVTEMGQEVTMRCQPILGHNTVFWYRQTMMQGLELLAYFRNRAPLDDSGMPKDRFSAEMPDATLATLKIQPSEPRDSAVYFCASGPSTVISNQPQHFGDGTRLSIL.

This clonotype was seen at least ten times. The rearrangement joins TRBV2 to TRBJ2-1, with no clear D. Germline V lookup: CDR1 SNHLY, CDR2 FYNNEI. With 3 bases removed from V and 2 bases from J, the gap between germline ends came to 2 bases. This CDR3 contains 12 residues. For the CDR3, the DNA is TGTGCCAGCAGTGATCCCTACAATGAGCAGTTCTTC. Translated: CASSDPYNEQFF.

The chain links TRBV27 to TRBJ1-5, with TRBD1 matching 8 bases. Germline V gene data show CDR1 as MNHEY and CDR2 as SMNVEV (reference sequence). Trimming took 5 bases from V and 6 from J; bases not matched to a gene: 9. The CDR3 covers 15 residues. The CDR3 region has the DNA TGTGCCAGCAGTCCGGCAGGGGGCCTGCGTCAGCCCCAGCATTTT. Translating it yields CASSPAGGLRQPQHF.

The chain uses TRBV20-1 and TRBJ2-1, with 11 positions matching TRBD2. The V gene end was trimmed by 5 bases and the J gene end by 7 bases; junction bases not matched to a gene: 13. This CDR3 is built from 16 residues. Germline CDR1 is DFQATT and CDR2 is SNEGSKA (reference sequence). The CDR3, as DNA: TGCAGTGCTGGAGGGACTAGCGGAACGAGATCAAATGAGCAGTTCTTC. Translation gives CSAGGTSGTRSNEQFF.